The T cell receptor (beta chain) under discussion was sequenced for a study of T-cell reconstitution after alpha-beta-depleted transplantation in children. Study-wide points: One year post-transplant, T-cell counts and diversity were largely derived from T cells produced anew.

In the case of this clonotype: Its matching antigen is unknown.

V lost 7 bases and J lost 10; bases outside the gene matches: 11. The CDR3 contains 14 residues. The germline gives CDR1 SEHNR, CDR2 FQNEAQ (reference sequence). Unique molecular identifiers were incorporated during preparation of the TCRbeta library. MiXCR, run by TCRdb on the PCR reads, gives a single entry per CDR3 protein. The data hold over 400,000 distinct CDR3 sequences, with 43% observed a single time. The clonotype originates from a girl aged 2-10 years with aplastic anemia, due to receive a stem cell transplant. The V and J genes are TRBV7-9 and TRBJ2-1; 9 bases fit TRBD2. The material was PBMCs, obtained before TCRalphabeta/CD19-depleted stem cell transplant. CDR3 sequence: CASNFPGLAKEQFF. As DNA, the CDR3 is TGTGCCAGCAACTTTCCGGGACTAGCAAAAGAGCAGTTCTTC.